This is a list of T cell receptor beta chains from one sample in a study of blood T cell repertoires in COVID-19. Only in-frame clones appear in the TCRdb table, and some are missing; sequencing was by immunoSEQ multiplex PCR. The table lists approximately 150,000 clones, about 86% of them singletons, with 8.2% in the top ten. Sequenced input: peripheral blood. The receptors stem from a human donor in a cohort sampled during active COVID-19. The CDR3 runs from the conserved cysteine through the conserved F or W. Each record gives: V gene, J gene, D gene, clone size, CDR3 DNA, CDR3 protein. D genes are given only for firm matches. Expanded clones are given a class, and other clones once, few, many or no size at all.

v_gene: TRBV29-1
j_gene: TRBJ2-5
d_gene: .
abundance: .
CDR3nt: TGCAGCGTTCCACCGTTGGGGGGGGGCTTCCAAGAGACCCAGTACTTC
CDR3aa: CSVPPLGGGFQETQYF

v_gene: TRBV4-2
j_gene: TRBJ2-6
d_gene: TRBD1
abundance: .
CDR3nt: TGTGCCAGCAGCCAAGAAGGGGGACAGGGCTCGCGCTCTGGGGCCAACGTCCTGACTTTC
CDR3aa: CASSQEGGQGSRSGANVLTF

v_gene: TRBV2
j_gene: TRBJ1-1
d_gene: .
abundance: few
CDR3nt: TGTGCCAGCAGAGAGACCTATCGGGACACTGAAGCTTTCTTT
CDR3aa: CASRETYRDTEAFF

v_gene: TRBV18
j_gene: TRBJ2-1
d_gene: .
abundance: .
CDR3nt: TGTGCCAGCGCCGCAATAGCGGAAAATGAGCAGTTCTTC
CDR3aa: CASAAIAENEQFF

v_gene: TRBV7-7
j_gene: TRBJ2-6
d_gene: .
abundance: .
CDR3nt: TGTGCCAGCAGCCCAGGGGGGAGCTCTGGGGCCAACGTCCTGACTTTC
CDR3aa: CASSPGGSSGANVLTF

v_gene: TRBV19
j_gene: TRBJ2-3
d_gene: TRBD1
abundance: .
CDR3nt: TGTGCCAGTACCCACAGGGGAGTGGGCACAGATACGCAGTATTTT
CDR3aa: CASTHRGVGTDTQYF

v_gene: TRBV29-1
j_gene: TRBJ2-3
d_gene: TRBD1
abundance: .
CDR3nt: TGCAGCGTGATAAGGACAGGGGTCTTCACAGATACGCAGTATTTT
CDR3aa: CSVIRTGVFTDTQYF

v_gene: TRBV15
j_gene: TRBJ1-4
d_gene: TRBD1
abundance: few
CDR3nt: TGTGCCACCAGCAGAGATTCCGGACAGGGGACTAATGAAAAACTGTTTTTT
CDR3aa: CATSRDSGQGTNEKLFF

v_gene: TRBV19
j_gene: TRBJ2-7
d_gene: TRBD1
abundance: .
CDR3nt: TGTGCCAGTAGTAAAGGGACAAGAGGGACAGGCCCCTACGAGCAGTACTTC
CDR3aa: CASSKGTRGTGPYEQYF

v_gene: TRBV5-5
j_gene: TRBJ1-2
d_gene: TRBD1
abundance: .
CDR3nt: TGTGCCAGCAGCGGACGGACAGGGGGCCCTAATGGCTACACCTTC
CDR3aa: CASSGRTGGPNGYTF

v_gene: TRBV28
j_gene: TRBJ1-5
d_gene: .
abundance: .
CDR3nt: TGTGCCAGCAGTTTAGGGGTAGACTATAGCAATCAGCCCCAGCATTTT
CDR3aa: CASSLGVDYSNQPQHF

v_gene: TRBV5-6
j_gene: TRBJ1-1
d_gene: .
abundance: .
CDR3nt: TGTGCCAGCAGCTTAGGGGGACGGATGAACACTGAAGCTTTCTTT
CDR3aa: CASSLGGRMNTEAFF

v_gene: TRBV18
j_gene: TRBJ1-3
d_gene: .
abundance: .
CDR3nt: TGTGCCAGCTCACCGCAGGGTGGCGGAAACACCATATATTTT
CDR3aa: CASSPQGGGNTIYF

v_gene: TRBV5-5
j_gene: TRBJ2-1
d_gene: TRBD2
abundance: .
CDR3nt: TGTGCCAGCAGCTCACAATGGACTAGCGGTAATGAGCAGTTCTTC
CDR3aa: CASSSQWTSGNEQFF

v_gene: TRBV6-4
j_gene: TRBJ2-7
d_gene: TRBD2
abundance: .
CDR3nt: TGTGCCAGTCTATCAACAGGGATAGCGGGAGGATCCTACGAGCAGTACTTC
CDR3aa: CASLSTGIAGGSYEQYF

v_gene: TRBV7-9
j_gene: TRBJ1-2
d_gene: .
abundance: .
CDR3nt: TGTGCCAGCAGCCTCCAAGCGGGGGTGGGCTACACCTTC
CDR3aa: CASSLQAGVGYTF

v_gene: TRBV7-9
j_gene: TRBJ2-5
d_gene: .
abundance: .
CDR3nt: TGTGCCAGCAGCTTGGGCCGTACAGTCCAAGAGACCCAGTACTTC
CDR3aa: CASSLGRTVQETQYF

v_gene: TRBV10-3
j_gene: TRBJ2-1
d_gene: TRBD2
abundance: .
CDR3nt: TGTGCCATCAGTGAGTTGGGACTAGCTTACAATGAGCAGTTCTTC
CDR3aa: CAISELGLAYNEQFF

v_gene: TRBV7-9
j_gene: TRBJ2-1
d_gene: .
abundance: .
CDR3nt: TGTGCCAGCAGCTCACCGACAGCTAGCTCCTACAATGAGCAGTTCTTC
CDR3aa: CASSSPTASSYNEQFF

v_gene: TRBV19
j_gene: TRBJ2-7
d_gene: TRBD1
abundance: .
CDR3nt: TGTGCCAGTCAAAGGGACAGGTTTAACGAGCAGTACTTC
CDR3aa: CASQRDRFNEQYF

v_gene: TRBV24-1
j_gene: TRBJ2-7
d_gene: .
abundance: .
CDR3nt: TGTGCCACCAGGACAGCTCCGGGACAGAATAAGGGGAGGTCCTACGAGCAGTACTTC
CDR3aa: CATRTAPGQNKGRSYEQYF

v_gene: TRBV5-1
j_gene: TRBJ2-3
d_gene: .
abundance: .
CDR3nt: TGCGCCAGCAGCTTGGTCCCCGCGGATTTACCCACAGATACGCAGTATTTT
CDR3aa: CASSLVPADLPTDTQYF

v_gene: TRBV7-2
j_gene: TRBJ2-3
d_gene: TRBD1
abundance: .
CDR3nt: TGTGCCAGCAGCCCTTCTGGGACAGCCCGTGGAGATACGCAGTATTTT
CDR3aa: CASSPSGTARGDTQYF

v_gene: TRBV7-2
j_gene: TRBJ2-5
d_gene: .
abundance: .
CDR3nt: TGTGCCAGCAGCTGGACAGTGGCCATAGAGACCCAGTACTTC
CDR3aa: CASSWTVAIETQYF

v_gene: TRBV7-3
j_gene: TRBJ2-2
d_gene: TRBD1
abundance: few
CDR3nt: TGTGCCAGCAGCTTAGGGGGACAGCAAAACACCGGGGAGCTGTTTTTT
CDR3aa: CASSLGGQQNTGELFF

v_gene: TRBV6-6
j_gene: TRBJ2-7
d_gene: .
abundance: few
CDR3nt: TGTGCCAGCAGTTACCCGAACACCTACGAGCAGTACTTC
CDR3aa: CASSYPNTYEQYF

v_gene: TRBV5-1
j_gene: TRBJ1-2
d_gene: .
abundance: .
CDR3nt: TGCGCCAGCAGCTTGGACGGGGGTGACTATGGCTACACCTTC
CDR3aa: CASSLDGGDYGYTF

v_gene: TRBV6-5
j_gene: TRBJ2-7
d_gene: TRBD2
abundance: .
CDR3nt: TGTGCCAGCACGGAGCGGGGCCCCTACGAGCAGTACTTC
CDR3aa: CASTERGPYEQYF

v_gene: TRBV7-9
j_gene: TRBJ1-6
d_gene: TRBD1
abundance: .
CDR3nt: TGTGCCAGCAGCCCGGGACAGGCGAATTCACCCCTCCACTTT
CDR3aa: CASSPGQANSPLHF

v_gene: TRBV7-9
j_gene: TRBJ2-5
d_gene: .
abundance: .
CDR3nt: TGTGCCAGCAGCTTAGTGACAGCCCGCCAAGAGACCCAGTACTTC
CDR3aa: CASSLVTARQETQYF

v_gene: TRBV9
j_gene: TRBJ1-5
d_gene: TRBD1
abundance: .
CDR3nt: TGTGCCAGCAGCGTAGAGGGGACAGGGGATCAGCCCCAGCATTTT
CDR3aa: CASSVEGTGDQPQHF

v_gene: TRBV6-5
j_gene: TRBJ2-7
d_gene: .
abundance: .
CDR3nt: TGTGCCAGCAGTTACCAGGGTAGAAGTAACGAGCAGTACTTC
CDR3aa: CASSYQGRSNEQYF

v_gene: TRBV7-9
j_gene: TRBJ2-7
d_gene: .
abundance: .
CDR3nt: TGTGCCAGCAGCCGAAAGAGTGAACGGTACGAGCAGTACTTC
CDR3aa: CASSRKSERYEQYF

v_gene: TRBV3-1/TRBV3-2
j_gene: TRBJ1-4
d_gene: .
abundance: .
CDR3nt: TGTGCCAGCAGCCAAGGATCCACACCTGAAAAACTGTTTTTT
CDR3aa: CASSQGSTPEKLFF

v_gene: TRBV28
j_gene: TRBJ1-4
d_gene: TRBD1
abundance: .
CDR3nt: TGTGCCAGCAGTTTCATCGGGACAGGGGGCGAAAAACTGTTTTTT
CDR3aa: CASSFIGTGGEKLFF

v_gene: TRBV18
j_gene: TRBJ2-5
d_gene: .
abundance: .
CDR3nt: TGTGCCAGCTCACCACCCGGAGAGACCCAGTACTTC
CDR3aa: CASSPPGETQYF

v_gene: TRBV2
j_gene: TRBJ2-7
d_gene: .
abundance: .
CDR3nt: TGTGCCAGCAGTGTGGGAGGTCGAGCCTACGAGCAGTACTTC
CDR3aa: CASSVGGRAYEQYF

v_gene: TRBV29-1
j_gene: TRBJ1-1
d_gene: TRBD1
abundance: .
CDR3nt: TGCAGCGTTGAGGGACAGGTGGTAGAAGCTTTCTTT
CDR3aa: CSVEGQVVEAFF

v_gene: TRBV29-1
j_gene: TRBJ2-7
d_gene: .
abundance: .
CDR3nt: TGCAGCGCACAGGGTGCTTTCCCCATCGAGCAGTACTTC
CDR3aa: CSAQGAFPIEQYF

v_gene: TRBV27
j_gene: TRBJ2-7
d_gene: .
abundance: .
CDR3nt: TGTGCCAGCAGTTTCCACGGGGACACCACCTACGAGCAGTACTTC
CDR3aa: CASSFHGDTTYEQYF

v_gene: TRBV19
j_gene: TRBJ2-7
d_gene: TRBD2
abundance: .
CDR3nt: TGTGCCAGTAGTATTGTTTCGGGGGGCGAGCAGTACTTC
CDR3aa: CASSIVSGGEQYF

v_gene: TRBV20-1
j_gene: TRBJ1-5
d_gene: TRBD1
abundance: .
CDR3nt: TGCAGTGCTAGTAGGACAGGGGGAGATCAGCCCCAGCATTTT
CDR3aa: CSASRTGGDQPQHF

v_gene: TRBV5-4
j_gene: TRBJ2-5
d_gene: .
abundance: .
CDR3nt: TGTGCCAGCAGCTTGCTGACAGGTGACCGGGGCTATGTCGCAGAGACCCAGTACTTC
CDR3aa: CASSLLTGDRGYVAETQYF

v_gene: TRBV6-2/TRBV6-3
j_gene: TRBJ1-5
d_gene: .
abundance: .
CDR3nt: TGTGCCAGCAGTTACCCAAATTATAACAGGGAAAATCAGCCCCAGCATTTT
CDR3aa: CASSYPNYNRENQPQHF

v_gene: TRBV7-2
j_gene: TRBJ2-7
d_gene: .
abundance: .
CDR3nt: TGTGCCAGCAGCCAGGACTATGAGTCCGAGGAGCAGTACTTC
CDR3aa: CASSQDYESEEQYF

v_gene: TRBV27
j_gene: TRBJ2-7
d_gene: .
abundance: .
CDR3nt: TGTGCCAGCTGCGATACTGGGGGGTCCTACGAGCAGTACTTC
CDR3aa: CASCDTGGSYEQYF

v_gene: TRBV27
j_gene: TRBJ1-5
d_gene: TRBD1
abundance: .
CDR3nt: TGTGCCAGCAGTCCACAGGGGATCAATCAGCCCCAGCATTTT
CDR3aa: CASSPQGINQPQHF

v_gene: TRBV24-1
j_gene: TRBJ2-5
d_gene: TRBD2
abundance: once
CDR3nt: TGTGCCACCGACGGACTAGCGGCAACATGTTTAAGAGAAATACTATATAAGAGACAAGAGACCCAGTACTTC
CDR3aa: CATDGLAATCLREILYKRQETQYF

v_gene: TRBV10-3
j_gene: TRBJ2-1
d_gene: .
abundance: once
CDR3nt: TGTGCCATCAGGGGACGGGCAGGGGGGAATGAGCAGTTCTTC
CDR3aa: CAIRGRAGGNEQFF

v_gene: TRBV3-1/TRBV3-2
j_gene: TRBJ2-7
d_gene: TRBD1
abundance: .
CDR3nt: TGTGCCAGCAGCCAAGTTATGGGGACAGGGACCTACGAGCAGTACTTC
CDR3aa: CASSQVMGTGTYEQYF

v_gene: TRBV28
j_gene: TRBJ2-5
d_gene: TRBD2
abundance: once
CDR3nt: TGTGCCAGCAGAAAAGGGACTAGCGGGATCAGAGAGACCCAGTACTTC
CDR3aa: CASRKGTSGIRETQYF

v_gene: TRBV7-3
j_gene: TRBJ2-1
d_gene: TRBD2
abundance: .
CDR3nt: TGTGCCAGCAGCTTTGCAGGGAGCGGGACTAGCGGGAATCGAAGACATGAGCAGTTCTTC
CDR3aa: CASSFAGSGTSGNRRHEQFF

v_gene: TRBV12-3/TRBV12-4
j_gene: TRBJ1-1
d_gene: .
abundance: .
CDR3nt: TGTGCCAGCACCCCCGACAGAGCAATCTTT
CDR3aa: CASTPDRAIF

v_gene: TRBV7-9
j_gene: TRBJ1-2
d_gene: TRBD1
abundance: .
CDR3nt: TGTGCCAGCAGCTTAGTCTCGGTCTCGGGGACAGGGGGATTTGGCTACACCTTC
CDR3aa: CASSLVSVSGTGGFGYTF

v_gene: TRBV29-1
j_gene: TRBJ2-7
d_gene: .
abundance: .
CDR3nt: TGCAGCGTGGTTGGTAGCGGCTTCAGGTACGAGCAGTACTTC
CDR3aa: CSVVGSGFRYEQYF

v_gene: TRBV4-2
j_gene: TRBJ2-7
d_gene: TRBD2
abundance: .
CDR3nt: TGTGCCAGCAGCCCCGACCTAGCGGGAGGGCGGTACGAGCAGTACTTC
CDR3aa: CASSPDLAGGRYEQYF

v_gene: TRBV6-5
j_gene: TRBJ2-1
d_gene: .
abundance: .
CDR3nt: TGTGCCAGCAGTTACTCGCTCGGGAATGAGCAGTTCTTC
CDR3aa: CASSYSLGNEQFF

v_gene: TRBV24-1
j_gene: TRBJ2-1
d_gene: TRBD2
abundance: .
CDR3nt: TGTGCCACCAGTGATTGGGGGACTAGCGGATACAATGAGCAGTTCTTC
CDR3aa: CATSDWGTSGYNEQFF

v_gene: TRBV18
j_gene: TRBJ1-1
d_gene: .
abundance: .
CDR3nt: TGTGCCAGCTCACGAGACACGAACACTGAAGCTTTCTTT
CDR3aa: CASSRDTNTEAFF